The text below deals with one T cell receptor beta chain. The record originates from a study of CD8 T cells in Susac syndrome. Reverse transcription of roughly 0.5 to 1 ug RNA was performed with random hexamers. Amplification of TCR beta CDR3 spanned 54 Vbeta and 13 Jbeta via immunoSEQ multiplex PCR. TCRdb redid the calling of the immunoSEQ multiplex PCR reads with MiXCR, one entry per CDR3 protein. The sample contains roughly 150,000 distinct CDR3 sequences, approximately 93% of which appear only once. Sequencing of TCR beta drew on CD8+ and CD4+ T cells from blood. Multiple sclerosis controls were treatment-naive patients with stable or active relapsing-remitting disease. Through negative isolation, CD4+ and CD8+ T cells were obtained, while TEMRA cells were enriched using FACS. Looked up from germline, CDR1 is DFQATT and CDR2 is SNEGSKA (reference sequence). The CDR3 runs 15 residues. V trimming: 6 bases; J trimming: 4 bases; junction bases outside the gene matches: 11.

Sequenced sample: CD8+ T cells from PBMCs. This TCR came from a human donor with multiple sclerosis. The rearrangement joins TRBV20-1 to TRBJ2-1; 8 bases fit TRBD2. The CDR3 region is CSASPRGGPYNEQFF. The CDR3 nucleotides read TGCAGTGCCAGCCCCCGGGGGGGCCCTTACAATGAGCAGTTCTTC.